The 5 T cell receptor beta chains listed next were all sequenced from one sample in a study of blood T cell repertoires in COVID-19. The assay was immunoSEQ multiplex PCR, and TCRdb's table has in-frame clones only and misses some. The table lists hundreds of thousands of clones, 83% of them singletons, with about 2.3% in the top ten. Sequences were obtained from peripheral blood. Receptors originate from a woman aged 35 to 49 with active or convalescent COVID-19.

The V call is TRBV6-2 or TRBV6-3, the J call TRBJ2-7; D may be TRBD1 (6 bases). This CDR3 region has 14 residues. Between the trimmed V and J ends, which lost 5 bases and 3 bases, there was a span of 14 bases. Germline V lookup: CDR1 MNHEY, CDR2 SVGEGT. In DNA form, the CDR3 reads TGTGCCAGCAGTACCGGACAGCTCCTCTACGAGCAGTACTTC. It specifies CASSTGQLLYEQYF.

The DNA for the CDR3 is TGTGCCAGCAGCTTACGACTAGACGGGAAAAACACAGATACGCAGTATTTT. As protein: CASSLRLDGKNTDTQYF. V is TRBV5-4 and J is TRBJ2-3, with D possibly being TRBD2 (6 bases). V lost 2 bases and J 2 bases, leaving 18 bases between the germline ends. Per germline, CDR1 SGHNT and CDR2 YYREEE (reference sequence). The CDR3 totals 17 residues.

This clone has ten or more counts. The chain has TRBV10-1 and TRBJ2-2; TRBD2 agrees at 11 bases. The CDR3 is 16 residues long. Germline V gene lookup returns CDR1 WNHNN and CDR2 SYGVQD (reference sequence). J gave up 7 bases and V 2 bases, and 6 bases lay outside the gene matches. CDR3 residues: CASSETSGRGIGELFF. CDR3 DNA: TGCGCCAGCAGTGAGACTAGCGGGAGAGGTATCGGGGAGCTGTTTTTT.

This chain joins TRBV24-1 and TRBJ2-7; D uncertain. V lost 3 bases and J 3 bases, leaving 5 bases between the germline ends. This CDR3 has 12 amino acids. CDR1 is KGHDR and CDR2 is SFDVKD in the germline V gene. The CDR3 coding sequence is TGTGCCACCAGTGATCCTAGCTACGAGCAGTACTTC. Translation: CATSDPSYEQYF.

This chain connects TRBV28 to TRBJ2-1; the D gene is possibly TRBD1 (6 bases). CDR3 length: 16 amino acids. With 4 bases removed from V and 4 bases from J, the gap between germline ends came to 17 bases. Looked up from germline, CDR1 is MDHEN and CDR2 is SYDVKM. CDR3 sequence (DNA): TGTGCCAGCAGTTCCCCAGGGGTTCACTCTTACAATGAGCAGTTCTTC. It yields the protein CASSSPGVHSYNEQFF.